The source of this TCR beta chain is a study of blood T cell repertoires in COVID-19. About the research overall: Researchers got acute and convalescent COVID-19 samples from the United States, Italy and Spain. Nucleic acid was either cDNA or gDNA, and it came from T cells, B-cell-depleted T cells, or PBMCs.

Authors' methods: Cell counts per sample came from amplifying reference gene primers. Here immunoSEQ multiplex PCR was the method, and the copy in TCRdb shows in-frame clones only, minus some. The D gene and trimming were derived from the DNA, and the V and J assignments and clone size from that table. The sample yields fewer than 150,000 clones, about nine tenths seen once. Germline V CDR1 and CDR2: MDHEN, SYDVKM. V was clipped by 6 bases and J by 7 bases, with 19 bases between them. This CDR3 contains 16 residues. The sequence derives from a middle-aged man with active or convalescent COVID-19. The chain recombines TRBV28 with TRBJ1-6, with D unresolved. Sequenced sample: peripheral blood. For the CDR3, the DNA is TGTGCCAGCAGGGCCGCCCGGGGTTTTAGAAATTCACCCCTCCACTTT. Translation: CASRAARGFRNSPLHF.